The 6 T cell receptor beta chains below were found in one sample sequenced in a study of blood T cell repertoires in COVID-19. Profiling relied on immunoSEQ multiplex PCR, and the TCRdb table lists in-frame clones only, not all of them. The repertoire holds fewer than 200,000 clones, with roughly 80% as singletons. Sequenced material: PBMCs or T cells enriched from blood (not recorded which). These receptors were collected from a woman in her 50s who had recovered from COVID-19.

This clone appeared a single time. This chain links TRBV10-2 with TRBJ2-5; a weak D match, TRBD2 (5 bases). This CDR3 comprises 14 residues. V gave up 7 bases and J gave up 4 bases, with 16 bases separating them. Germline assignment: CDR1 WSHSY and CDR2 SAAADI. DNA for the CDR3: TGCGCCAGCACCTCGACGAGTGCGGGAGAGACCCAGTACTTC. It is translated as CASTSTSAGETQYF.

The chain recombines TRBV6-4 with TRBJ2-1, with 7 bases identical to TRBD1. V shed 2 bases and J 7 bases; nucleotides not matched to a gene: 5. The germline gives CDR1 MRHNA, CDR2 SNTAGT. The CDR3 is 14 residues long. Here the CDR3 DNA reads TGTGCCAGCAGTGACGACAGGGTGGGGAATGAGCAGTTCTTC. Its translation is CASSDDRVGNEQFF.

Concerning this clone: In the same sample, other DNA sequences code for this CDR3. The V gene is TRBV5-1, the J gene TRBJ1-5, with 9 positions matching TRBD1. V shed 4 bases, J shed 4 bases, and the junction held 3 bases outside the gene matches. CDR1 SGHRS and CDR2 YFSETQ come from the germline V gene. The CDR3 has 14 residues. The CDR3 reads CASSPGTGNQPQHF. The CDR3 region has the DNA TGCGCCAGCAGCCCTGGGACAGGGAATCAGCCCCAGCATTTT. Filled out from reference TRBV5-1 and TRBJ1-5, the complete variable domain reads KAGVTQTPRYLIKTRGQQVTLSCSPISGHRSVSWYQQTPGQGLQFLFEYFSETQRNKGNFPGRFSGRQFSNSRSEMNVSTLELGDSALYLCASSPGTGNQPQHFGDGTRLSIL.

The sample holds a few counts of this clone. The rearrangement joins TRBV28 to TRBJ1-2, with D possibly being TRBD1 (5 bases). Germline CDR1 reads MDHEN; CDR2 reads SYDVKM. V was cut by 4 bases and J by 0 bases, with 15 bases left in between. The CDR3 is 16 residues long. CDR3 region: CASSSSGLTANYGYTF. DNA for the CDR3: TGTGCCAGCAGTTCGTCTGGCCTGACAGCTAACTATGGCTACACCTTC.

As DNA, the CDR3 is TGCGCCAGCAGCCGTAGACTAGCGGGGGGTTTCACAGATACGCAGTATTTT. It codes for CASSRRLAGGFTDTQYF. The rearrangement joins TRBV5-1 to TRBJ2-3; 13 bases map to TRBD2. V trimming: 4 bases; J trimming: 2 bases; junction bases outside the gene matches: 7. The germline V gene encodes CDR1 SGHRS and CDR2 YFSETQ. The CDR3 is 17 residues long.

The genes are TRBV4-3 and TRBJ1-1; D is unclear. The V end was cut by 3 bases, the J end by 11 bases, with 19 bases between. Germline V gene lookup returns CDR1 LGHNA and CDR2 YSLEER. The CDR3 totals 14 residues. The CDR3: CASSHPGRLGLAFF. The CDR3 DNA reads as TGCGCCAGCAGCCACCCCGGGAGATTGGGATTGGCTTTCTTT.